Shown below are 27 T cell receptor beta chains from a single sample sequenced in a study of CD8 T cells in Susac syndrome (dated by TCRdb to about 2019). The library was produced with the immunoSEQ multiplex PCR assay. RNA was extracted using the RNeasy kit, and roughly 0.5 to 1 microgram was reverse transcribed with random hexamers. The public reads were quality trimmed at Q25 with fastp and then assembled into clones with MiXCR by TCRdb, keeping productive beta chains. Every distinct CDR3 protein forms one entry, paired with its most common genes and DNA. Recorded for this sample are 90,000 to 150,000 distinct CDR3 sequences; 90% to 95% of them occurred a single time. Of the sample, 0.093% is held by the ten largest clones. The sample comprised CD4+ T cells from PBMCs. These receptors originate from a human donor with multiple sclerosis.

The chain employs TRBV6-2 or TRBV6-3 and TRBJ1-1, with D possibly being TRBD1 (5 bases). Looked up from germline, CDR1 is MNHEY and CDR2 is SVGEGT. This CDR3 comprises 16 residues. Deletions cut 6 bases from V and 1 base from J, with 18 bases between. Here the CDR3 reads CASSHPPGLGNTEAFF. The CDR3 DNA is TGTGCCAGCAGCCACCCCCCGGGGCTTGGGAACACTGAAGCTTTCTTT.

This clonotype has only a few counts. The rearrangement uses TRBV5-1 and TRBJ1-4; the D is unclear. CDR1 SGHRS and CDR2 YFSETQ come from the germline V gene. Trimming left V 0 bases short and J 0 bases short, with 9 bases between. The CDR3 covers 16 residues. In DNA, the CDR3 is TGCGCCAGCAGCTTGGGAGGATTTGCAACTAATGAAAAACTGTTTTTT. Protein sequence: CASSLGGFATNEKLFF.

This chain joins TRBV28 and TRBJ2-5; 11 bases line up with TRBD1. The junction had 8 bases not matched to a gene; V was cut back by 6 bases and J by 5 bases. CDR1 is MDHEN and CDR2 is SYDVKM in the germline V gene. The CDR3 has 15 amino acids. Here the CDR3 DNA reads TGTGCCAGCAGCAAGGACAGGGGGCTAGGGGAGACCCAGTACTTC. As protein: CASSKDRGLGETQYF.

This sequence joins TRBV7-3 and TRBJ1-6; no definite D call. Deletions cut 1 base from V and 9 bases from J, with 13 bases between. Germline V lookup: CDR1 SGHTA, CDR2 FQGTGA. This CDR3 is 15 amino acids long. The CDR3 region is CASSLSGGRSSPLHF. The CDR3, as DNA: TGTGCCAGCAGCTTAAGCGGAGGGCGCAGTTCACCCCTCCACTTT.

J is TRBJ1-4 and V is TRBV15, with no clear D. The germline gives CDR1 LNHNV, CDR2 YYDKDF (reference sequence). CDR3 length: 14 amino acids. V shed 0 bases and J shed 8 bases, with 10 bases lying between them. The CDR3 protein is CATSRDGRREKLFF. CDR3 sequence (DNA): TGTGCCACCAGCAGAGACGGGCGTCGGGAAAAACTGTTTTTT.

The chain carries TRBV5-4 and TRBJ1-6; D is unresolved. The CDR3 runs to 15 residues. Germline assignment: CDR1 SGHNT and CDR2 YYREEE (reference sequence). V dropped 0 bases and J dropped 4 bases, with 8 bases sitting between them. The CDR3: CASSLGMGYNSPLHF. The CDR3 nucleotides read TGTGCCAGCAGCTTGGGAATGGGATATAATTCACCCCTCCACTTT.

The genes are TRBV27 and TRBJ1-1, with no clear D. The V and J ends lost 2 bases and 1 base respectively, with 8 bases between them. Germline V gene data show CDR1 as MNHEY and CDR2 as SMNVEV (reference sequence). The CDR3 is 14 amino acids. CDR3 sequence reads: CASSLGVQNTEAFF. The CDR3 nucleotides are TGTGCCAGCAGTTTAGGGGTCCAGAACACTGAAGCTTTCTTT.

V and J are TRBV6-2 or TRBV6-3 and TRBJ2-2; 7 bases match TRBD1. The germline CDR1 and CDR2 sequences are MNHEY and SVGEGT. The CDR3 runs 15 residues. V trimming: 6 bases; J trimming: 3 bases; junction bases outside the gene matches: 7. The CDR3 DNA sequence: TGTGCCAGCAGCACCCGGACAGGCGACACCGGGGAGCTGTTTTTT. Residues: CASSTRTGDTGELFF.

The chain joins TRBV2 to TRBJ2-7, with D unclear. Germline V gene data show CDR1 as SNHLY and CDR2 as FYNNEI. Trimming cost V 7 bases and J 5 bases, with 9 bases left between them. This CDR3 comprises 11 residues. The CDR3 here is CASILFNEQYF. CDR3 nucleotides: TGTGCCAGCATTTTATTCAACGAGCAGTACTTC.

The chain links TRBV18 to TRBJ1-3, with TRBD1 identical over 8 bases. V shed 3 bases and J 4 bases; nucleotides not matched to a gene: 5. The CDR3 is made up of 15 amino acids. The germline V gene has CDR1 KGHSH and CDR2 LQKENI. CDR3 region: CASSPGTGPGNTIYF. The CDR3 coding sequence is TGTGCCAGCTCACCCGGGACAGGCCCCGGAAACACCATATATTTT.

J is TRBJ1-1 and V is TRBV5-1; D is possibly TRBD1 (5 bases). Germline values: CDR1 SGHRS, CDR2 YFSETQ. There are 13 residues in the CDR3. The V gene lost 4 bases and the J gene lost 4 bases, with 11 bases spanning the gap. The chain's CDR3 is CASSGGGFTEAFF. CDR3 coding DNA: TGCGCCAGCAGCGGGGGGGGTTTCACTGAAGCTTTCTTT.

This sequence joins TRBV6-2 or TRBV6-3 and TRBJ2-1; D is uncertain. Germline V gives CDR1 MNHEY, CDR2 SVGEGT. V was clipped by 2 bases and J by 4 bases, with 9 bases between them. CDR3 length equals 14 residues. CDR3: CASSYGSAYNEQFF. The CDR3 nucleotides are TGTGCCAGCAGTTACGGGTCCGCATACAATGAGCAGTTCTTC.

CDR3 amino acids: CSARLPGLGSYNEQFF. CDR3 nucleotide sequence: TGCAGTGCTAGACTTCCGGGACTAGGGTCCTACAATGAGCAGTTCTTC. The chain carries TRBV20-1 and TRBJ2-1; 8 bases align to TRBD2. Per the germline V gene, CDR1 is DFQATT and CDR2 is SNEGSKA (reference sequence). This CDR3 is 16 amino acids long. Trimming cost V 2 bases and J 1 base; bases outside gene matches: 7.

The J gene is TRBJ1-3, the V gene TRBV7-2; D is uncertain. Germline V lookup: CDR1 SGHTA, CDR2 FQGNSA. This CDR3 contains 13 residues. The ends were cut back, 2 bases at V and 2 bases at J, with 4 bases in the middle. CDR3 nucleotides: TGTGCCAGCAGCTTAATGCCTGGAAACACCATATATTTT. This gives the protein CASSLMPGNTIYF.

V is TRBV4-1 and J is TRBJ1-4; the match to TRBD1 covers 11 bases. The CDR3 has 18 amino acids. CDR1 MGHRA and CDR2 YSYEKL come from the germline V gene. The V gene end was trimmed by 0 bases and the J gene end by 4 bases; junction bases not matched to a gene: 7. CDR3 sequence reads: CASSQERTGGLFNEKLFF. CDR3 sequence (DNA): TGCGCCAGCAGCCAAGAACGGACAGGGGGCCTCTTTAATGAAAAACTGTTTTTT.

J is TRBJ1-5 and V is TRBV12-3 or TRBV12-4; no clear D gene. V was shortened by 3 bases and J by 1 base, with 7 bases between the two germline ends. The CDR3 totals 14 residues. In nucleotides, the CDR3 is TGTGCCAGCAGTTTTATGGAAAGCAATCAGCCCCAGCATTTT. Its translation: CASSFMESNQPQHF.

V and J are TRBV28 and TRBJ2-3, with 7 bases matching TRBD1. The V and J ends lost 9 bases and 6 bases, in that order; junction bases with no gene match: 9. In germline, CDR1 is MDHEN, CDR2 SYDVKM. The CDR3 is 13 amino acids. The CDR3 DNA reads TGTGCCAGTTCACAGGGGCCGGGGGATACGCAGTATTTT. Its protein is CASSQGPGDTQYF.

CDR3 sequence: CASSHVTGYYGYTF. The CDR3 region has the DNA TGTGCCAGCAGCCATGTGACAGGGTACTATGGCTACACCTTC. The rearrangement joins TRBV3-1 to TRBJ1-2; 7 bases map to TRBD1. The CDR3 is 14 residues long. The trim removed 3 bases at V and 3 bases at J, leaving 4 bases unmatched. Per germline, CDR1 LGHDT and CDR2 YNNKEL (reference sequence).

This chain links TRBV27 with TRBJ2-5; 7 bases are shared with TRBD1. V was clipped by 8 bases and J by 1 base; unmatched bases: 7. The CDR3 extends over 14 amino acids. Looked up from germline, CDR1 is MNHEY and CDR2 is SMNVEV (reference sequence). The CDR3: CASGYRGPQETQYF. The CDR3 bases are TGTGCCAGCGGATACAGGGGCCCCCAAGAGACCCAGTACTTC.

The DNA for the CDR3 is TGTGCCAGCAGCGTAGACCCGGGGTGGACGACTGAAGCTTTCTTT. Amino acid sequence: CASSVDPGWTTEAFF. This chain connects TRBV9 to TRBJ1-1; no clear D gene. Per germline, CDR1 SGDLS and CDR2 YYNGEE. The V and J ends lost 0 bases and 5 bases respectively, with 14 bases between them. This CDR3 comprises 15 residues.

V usage is TRBV5-1 and J usage is TRBJ2-7; tentative D call: TRBD2 (6 bases). Germline V gives CDR1 SGHRS, CDR2 YFSETQ. Trimming took 5 bases from V and 7 from J, leaving 13 bases between them. The CDR3 spans 12 residues. CDR3 in amino acids: CASSHGTSEQYF. DNA for the CDR3: TGCGCCAGCAGTCACGGGACTTCGGAGCAGTACTTC.

The chain couples TRBV15 to TRBJ1-5; no reliable D call. This CDR3 has 12 amino acids. Trimming stripped 0 bases from V and 7 bases from J, with 4 bases between. CDR1 LNHNV and CDR2 YYDKDF come from the germline V gene (reference sequence). The CDR3 reads CATSRDHQPQHF. In DNA, the CDR3 is TGTGCCACCAGCAGAGACCACCAGCCCCAGCATTTT.

This clonotype was counted a single time. Mismatch with germline at one junction end may stem from a read error. The chain carries TRBV12-3 or TRBV12-4 and TRBJ2-1, with a weak D call TRBD2 (6 bases). There are 15 residues in the CDR3. This CDR3 reads CASSSGRYSYYEQFF. For the CDR3, the DNA is TGTGCCAGCAGTAGCGGGCGCTACTCCTACTATGAGCAGTTCTTC.

This chain uses TRBV6-5 with TRBJ1-5; D gene ambiguous. Germline values: CDR1 MNHEY, CDR2 SVGAGI. CDR3 length equals 15 residues. Trimming shortened V by 2 bases and J by 7 bases, and 15 bases separated the two germline ends. CDR3 loop: CASSYVSGSGQPQHF. In DNA, the CDR3 is TGTGCCAGCAGTTACGTGAGCGGTTCAGGCCAGCCCCAGCATTTT.

This chain links TRBV7-2 with TRBJ1-2; D not resolved. Germline V CDR1 and CDR2: SGHTA, FQGNSA. The CDR3 length is 13 residues. Trimming pared 2 bases from V and 4 bases from J, leaving 8 bases between. The CDR3 coding sequence is TGTGCCAGCAGCTTAATGGTTATCTATGGCTACACCTTC. Its protein product is CASSLMVIYGYTF.

V and J are TRBV7-8 and TRBJ1-4; D gene uncertain. The CDR3 contains 15 residues. The V and J ends lost 1 base and 0 bases respectively, with 6 bases between them. Germline V CDR1 and CDR2: SGHVS, FQNEAQ. Here the CDR3 reads CASSLGRATNEKLFF. CDR3 DNA sequence: TGTGCCAGCAGCTTAGGAAGGGCAACTAATGAAAAACTGTTTTTT.

The J gene is TRBJ1-5, the V gene TRBV19, with a weak D call TRBD1 (5 bases). Germline CDR1 is LNHDA and CDR2 is SQIVND (reference sequence). The CDR3 has 15 amino acids. The ends were cut back, 3 bases at V and 2 bases at J, with 11 bases in the middle. The CDR3 DNA follows: TGTGCCAGTAGTATTCTGGGGGGGGGCAATCAGCCCCAGCATTTT. Amino acids: CASSILGGGNQPQHF.